The rows below give T cell receptor beta chains drawn from one sample of a study of cytomegalovirus exposure and HLA in healthy donors. TCRdb's table, derived via immunoSEQ multiplex PCR, lists solely in-frame clones and lacks some. Of more than 90,000 clones listed, around 81% are singletons. Sequencing used PBMCs. Every receptor here comes from a woman between 65 and 79 years old in good health and CMV-seropositive. Both conserved end residues are part of each CDR3. The D gene is left open where the match is weak. The listing skips clone size in some rows; elsewhere it reads once, few, many or a size class.

clone size,D gene,V gene,J gene,CDR3 DNA,CDR3 protein
NA,NA,TRBV19,TRBJ1-1,TGTGCCAGTAGTATAGGGCTCCCGAACACTGAAGCTTTCTTT,CASSIGLPNTEAFF
few,TRBD1,TRBV5-4,TRBJ2-7,TGTGCCAGCAGCCAAGACAGGGCCCCGACCTACGAGCAGTACTTC,CASSQDRAPTYEQYF
few,TRBD1,TRBV19,TRBJ1-2,TGTGCCAGTAGTATTCGGACAGGTACCAACTATGGCTACACCTTC,CASSIRTGTNYGYTF
NA,NA,TRBV10-3,TRBJ2-3,TGTGCCATACACAGGGAACGCACAGATACGCAGTATTTT,CAIHRERTDTQYF
NA,NA,TRBV14,TRBJ2-7,TGTGCCAGCAGCCCCACCTACGAGCAGTACTTC,CASSPTYEQYF
NA,TRBD1,TRBV5-4,TRBJ1-1,TGTGCCAGCAGCTTTGCAGGGGGTACTGAAGCTTTCTTT,CASSFAGGTEAFF
NA,NA,TRBV12-5,TRBJ2-5,TGTGCTAGTGGTTTGGCAGGGGTAGAGACCCAGTACTTC,CASGLAGVETQYF
NA,NA,TRBV4-1,TRBJ2-7,TGCGCCAGCAGCCAACGAACAGGACGATACGAGCAGTACTTC,CASSQRTGRYEQYF
NA,TRBD2,TRBV5-4,TRBJ2-7,TGTGCCAGCAGCTTGGACGGACTAGCGCCGTCCTACGAGCAGTACTTC,CASSLDGLAPSYEQYF
NA,TRBD2,TRBV7-6,TRBJ2-5,TGTGCCAGCAGCCCGGGACTAGGAATACAGACCCAGTACTTC,CASSPGLGIQTQYF
NA,TRBD1,TRBV18,TRBJ2-7,TGTGCCAGCTCTTCGGGACAGAGCTACGAGCAGTACTTC,CASSSGQSYEQYF
NA,NA,TRBV7-3,TRBJ2-1,TGTGCCAGCAGCTTAAGGTTAGCTTCGAGTGAGCAGTTCTTC,CASSLRLASSEQFF
NA,TRBD1,TRBV19,TRBJ2-4,TGTGCCAGTAGTAAACAGGGGGCGCAATCCGGTAAAAACATTCAGTACTTC,CASSKQGAQSGKNIQYF
NA,NA,TRBV5-1,TRBJ1-5,TGCGCCAGCAGTGACGGGACAAACAATCAGCCCCAGCATTTT,CASSDGTNNQPQHF
NA,TRBD2,TRBV7-2,TRBJ2-1,TGTGCCAGCAGCCCGGGGACTAGCGGTCACTACAATGAGCAGTTCTTC,CASSPGTSGHYNEQFF
NA,TRBD2,TRBV7-2,TRBJ2-3,TGTGCCAGCACCCCCGGGGGGGGGACTGGAGATACGCAGTATTTT,CASTPGGGTGDTQYF
NA,NA,TRBV7-9,TRBJ1-5,TGTGCCAGCAGTCCGGGGGGTTTCAATCAGCCCCAGCATTTT,CASSPGGFNQPQHF
once,NA,TRBV30,TRBJ1-2,TGTGCCTGGAGCCGTGAGGGCTACACCTTC,CAWSREGYTF
few,NA,TRBV30,TRBJ2-5,TGTGCCTGCTACCACCCACAGGAGCCCAAAGAAGAGACCCAGTACTTC,CACYHPQEPKEETQYF